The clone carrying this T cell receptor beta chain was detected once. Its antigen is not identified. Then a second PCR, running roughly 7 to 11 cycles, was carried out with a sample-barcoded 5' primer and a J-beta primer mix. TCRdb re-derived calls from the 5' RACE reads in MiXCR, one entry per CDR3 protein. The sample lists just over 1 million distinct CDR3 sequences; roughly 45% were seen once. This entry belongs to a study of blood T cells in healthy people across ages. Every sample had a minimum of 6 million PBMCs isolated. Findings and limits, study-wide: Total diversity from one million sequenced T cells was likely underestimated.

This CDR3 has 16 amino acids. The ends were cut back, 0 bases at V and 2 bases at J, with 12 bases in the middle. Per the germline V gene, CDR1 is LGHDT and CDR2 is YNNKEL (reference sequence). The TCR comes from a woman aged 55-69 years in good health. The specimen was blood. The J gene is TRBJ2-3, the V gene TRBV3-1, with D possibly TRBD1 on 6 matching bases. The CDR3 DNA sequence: TGTGCCAGCAGCCAAGATCGTAGGGGGACCACAGATACGCAGTATTTT. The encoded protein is CASSQDRRGTTDTQYF.